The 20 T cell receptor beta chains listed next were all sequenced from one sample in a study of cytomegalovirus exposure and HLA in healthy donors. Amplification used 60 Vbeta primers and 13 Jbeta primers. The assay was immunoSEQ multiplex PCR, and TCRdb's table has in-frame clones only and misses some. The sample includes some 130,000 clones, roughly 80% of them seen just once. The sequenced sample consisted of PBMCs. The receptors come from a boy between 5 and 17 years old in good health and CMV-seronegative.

CDR3 bases: TGCGCCAGCAGCCAAGAAGGAGTCACGTTCACAGATACGCAGTATTTT. Its translation is CASSQEGVTFTDTQYF. The genes are TRBV4-1 and TRBJ2-3; D remains unclear. Per the germline V gene, CDR1 is MGHRA and CDR2 is YSYEKL. This CDR3 is built from 16 residues. V lost 0 bases to trimming and J lost 2 bases, with 12 bases between them.

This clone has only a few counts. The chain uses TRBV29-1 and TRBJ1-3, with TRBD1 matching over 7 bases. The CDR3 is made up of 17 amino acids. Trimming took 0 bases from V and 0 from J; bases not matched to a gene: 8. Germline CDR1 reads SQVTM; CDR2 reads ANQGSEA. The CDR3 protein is CSVEDPHPGGSGNTIYF. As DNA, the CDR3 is TGCAGCGTTGAAGACCCACACCCAGGGGGCTCTGGAAACACCATATATTTT. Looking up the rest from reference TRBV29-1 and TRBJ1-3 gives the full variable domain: SAVISQKPSRDICQRGTSLTIQCQVDSQVTMMFWYRQQPGQSLTLIATANQGSEATYESGFVIDKFPISRPNLTFSTLTVSNMSPEDSSIYLCSVEDPHPGGSGNTIYFGEGSWLTVV.

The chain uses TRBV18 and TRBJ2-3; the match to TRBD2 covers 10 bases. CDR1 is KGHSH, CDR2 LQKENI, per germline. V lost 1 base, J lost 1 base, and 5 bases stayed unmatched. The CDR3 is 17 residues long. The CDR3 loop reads CASSPRLAGAGTDTQYF. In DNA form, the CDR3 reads TGTGCCAGCTCACCACGCCTAGCGGGAGCCGGCACAGATACGCAGTATTTT. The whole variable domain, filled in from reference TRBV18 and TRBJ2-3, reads NAGVMQNPRHLVRRRGQEARLRCSPMKGHSHVYWYRQLPEEGLKFMVYLQKENIIDESGMPKERFSAEFPKEGPSILRIQQVVRGDSAAYFCASSPRLAGAGTDTQYFGPGTRLTVL.

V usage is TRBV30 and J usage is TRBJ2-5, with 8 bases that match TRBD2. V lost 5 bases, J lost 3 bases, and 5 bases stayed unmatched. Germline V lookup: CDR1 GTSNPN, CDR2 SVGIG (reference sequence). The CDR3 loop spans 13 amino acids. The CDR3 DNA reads TGTGCCTGGGGGGGCGGGGGGAAAGAGACCCAGTACTTC. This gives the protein CAWGGGGKETQYF.

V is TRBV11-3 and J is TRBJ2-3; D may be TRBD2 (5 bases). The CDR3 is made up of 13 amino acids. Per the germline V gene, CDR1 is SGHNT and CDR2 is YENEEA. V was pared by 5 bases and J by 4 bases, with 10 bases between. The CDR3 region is CASSPLASDTQYF. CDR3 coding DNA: TGTGCCAGCAGCCCGCTAGCATCAGATACGCAGTATTTT.

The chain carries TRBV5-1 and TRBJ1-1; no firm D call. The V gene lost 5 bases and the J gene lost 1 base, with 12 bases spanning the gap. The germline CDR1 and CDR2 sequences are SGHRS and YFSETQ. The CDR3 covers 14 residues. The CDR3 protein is CASSSQASNTEAFF. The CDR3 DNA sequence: TGCGCCAGCAGTAGTCAGGCCTCGAACACTGAAGCTTTCTTT.

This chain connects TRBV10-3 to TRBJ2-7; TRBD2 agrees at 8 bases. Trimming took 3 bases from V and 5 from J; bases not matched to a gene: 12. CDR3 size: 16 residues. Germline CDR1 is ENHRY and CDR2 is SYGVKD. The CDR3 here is CAISELSGRGPHEQYF. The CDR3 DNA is TGTGCCATCAGTGAACTGAGCGGGAGAGGACCACACGAGCAGTACTTC.

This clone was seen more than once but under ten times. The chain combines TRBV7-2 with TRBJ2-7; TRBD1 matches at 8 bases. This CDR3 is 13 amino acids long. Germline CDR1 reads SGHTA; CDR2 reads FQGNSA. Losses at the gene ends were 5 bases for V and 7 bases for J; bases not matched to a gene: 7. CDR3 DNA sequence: TGTGCCAGCAGCCGACAGGGGACGAGAGAGCAGTACTTC. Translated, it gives CASSRQGTREQYF.

Written as DNA, the CDR3 is TGTGCCCTGAAGGAGATAGCGGGGGCAGATACGCAGTATTTT. Translation gives CALKEIAGADTQYF. This chain links TRBV30 with TRBJ2-3; TRBD2 agrees at 9 bases. The CDR3 spans 14 residues. The V and J ends lost 8 bases and 4 bases, in that order; junction bases with no gene match: 10. Germline V gives CDR1 GTSNPN, CDR2 SVGIG (reference sequence). Supplemented by reference TRBV30 and TRBJ2-3, the full variable domain reads SQTIHQWPATLVQPVGSPLSLECTVEGTSNPNLYWYRQAAGRGLQLLFYSVGIGQISSEVPQNLSASRPQDRQFILSSKKLLLSDSGFYLCALKEIAGADTQYFGPGTRLTVL.

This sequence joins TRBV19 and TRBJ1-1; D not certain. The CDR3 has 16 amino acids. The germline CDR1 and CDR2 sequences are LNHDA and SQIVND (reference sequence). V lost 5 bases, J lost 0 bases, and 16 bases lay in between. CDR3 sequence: CASSHGPTGVNTEAFF. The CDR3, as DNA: TGTGCCAGTAGTCACGGACCCACCGGGGTGAACACTGAAGCTTTCTTT. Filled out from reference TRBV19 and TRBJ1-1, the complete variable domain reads DGGITQSPKYLFRKEGQNVTLSCEQNLNHDAMYWYRQDPGQGLRLIYYSQIVNDFQKGDIAEGYSVSREKKESFPLTVTSAQKNPTAFYLCASSHGPTGVNTEAFFGQGTRLTVV.

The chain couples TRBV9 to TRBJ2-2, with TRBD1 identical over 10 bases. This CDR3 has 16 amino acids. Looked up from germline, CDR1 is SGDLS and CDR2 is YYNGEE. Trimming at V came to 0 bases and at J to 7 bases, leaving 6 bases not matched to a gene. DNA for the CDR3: TGTGCCAGCAGCGTAGGGGACAGGGGAAGGGGCGGGGAGCTGTTTTTT. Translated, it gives CASSVGDRGRGGELFF.

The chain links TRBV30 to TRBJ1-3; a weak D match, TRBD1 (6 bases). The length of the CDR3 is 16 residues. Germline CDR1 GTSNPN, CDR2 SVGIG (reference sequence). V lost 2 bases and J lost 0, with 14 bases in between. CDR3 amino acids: CAWSSDSTHSGNTIYF. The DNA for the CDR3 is TGTGCCTGGAGTTCGGACAGTACACACTCTGGAAACACCATATATTTT.

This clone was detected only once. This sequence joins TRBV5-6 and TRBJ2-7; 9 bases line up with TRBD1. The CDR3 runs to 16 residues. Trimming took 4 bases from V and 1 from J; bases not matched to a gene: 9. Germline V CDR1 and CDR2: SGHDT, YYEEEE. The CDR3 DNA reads TGTGCCAGCAGCGGCGGAGGGGACAGGGCTTCCTACGAGCAGTACTTC. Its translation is CASSGGGDRASYEQYF.

The CDR3 reads CASSSLAGFIGNTIYF. CDR3 bases: TGTGCCAGCAGCTCCTTGGCAGGGTTTATTGGAAACACCATATATTTT. This chain joins TRBV27 and TRBJ1-3; perhaps TRBD1 as D (5 bases). V dropped 6 bases and J dropped 3 bases, with 18 bases sitting between them. The CDR3 contains 16 residues. The germline V gene encodes CDR1 MNHEY and CDR2 SMNVEV (reference sequence).

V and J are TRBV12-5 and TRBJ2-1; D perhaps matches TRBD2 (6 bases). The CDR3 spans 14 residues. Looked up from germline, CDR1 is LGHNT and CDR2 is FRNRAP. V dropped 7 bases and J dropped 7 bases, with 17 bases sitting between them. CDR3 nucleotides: TGTGCTAGTGTCCTGGATACTGGGGGGAATGAGCAGTTCTTC. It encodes CASVLDTGGNEQFF.

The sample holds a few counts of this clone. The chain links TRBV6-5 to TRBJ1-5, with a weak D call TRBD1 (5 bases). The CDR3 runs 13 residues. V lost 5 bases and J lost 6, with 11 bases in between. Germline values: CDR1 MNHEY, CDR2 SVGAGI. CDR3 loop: CASSDRAGQPQHF. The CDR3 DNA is TGTGCCAGCAGTGACAGAGCGGGTCAGCCCCAGCATTTT.

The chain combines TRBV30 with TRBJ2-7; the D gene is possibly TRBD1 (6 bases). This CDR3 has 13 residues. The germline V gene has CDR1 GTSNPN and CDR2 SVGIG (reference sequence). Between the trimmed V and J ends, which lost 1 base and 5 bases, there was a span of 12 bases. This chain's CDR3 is CAWSEGDSDEQYF. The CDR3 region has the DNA TGTGCCTGGAGTGAGGGGGATTCGGACGAGCAGTACTTC.

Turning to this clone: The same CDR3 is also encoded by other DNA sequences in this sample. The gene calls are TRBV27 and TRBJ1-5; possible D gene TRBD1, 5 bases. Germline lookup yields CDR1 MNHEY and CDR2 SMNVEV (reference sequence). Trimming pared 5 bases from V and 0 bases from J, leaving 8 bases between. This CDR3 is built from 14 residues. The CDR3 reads CASSLRGSNQPQHF. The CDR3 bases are TGTGCCAGCAGTCTAAGGGGTAGCAATCAGCCCCAGCATTTT.

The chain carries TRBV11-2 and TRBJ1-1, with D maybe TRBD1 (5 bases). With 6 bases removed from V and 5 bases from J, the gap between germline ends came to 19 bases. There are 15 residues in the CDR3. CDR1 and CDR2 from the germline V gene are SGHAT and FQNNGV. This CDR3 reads CASSKRGERETEAFF. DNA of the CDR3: TGTGCCAGCAGTAAACGGGGGGAACGGGAGACTGAAGCTTTCTTT.

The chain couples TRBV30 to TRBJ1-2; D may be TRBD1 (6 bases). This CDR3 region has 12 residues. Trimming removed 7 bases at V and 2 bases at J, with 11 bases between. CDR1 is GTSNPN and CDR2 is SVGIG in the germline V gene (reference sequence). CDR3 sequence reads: CASRTANYGYTF. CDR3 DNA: TGTGCCTCTCGGACAGCGAACTATGGCTACACCTTC.